Detailed here is one TCR beta chain. Antigen: not known. Primers for the PCR totalled 60 Vbeta and 13 Jbeta. Sequencing used immunoSEQ multiplex PCR; TCRdb keeps in-frame clones, though not all of them. This listing includes approximately 150,000 clones. This record belongs to a study of cytomegalovirus exposure and HLA in healthy donors. Findings and limits, study-wide: Testing in vitro showed a few CMV-associated chains specific for CMV antigens. Among CMV-associated TCR beta chains, most appeared HLA-restricted in a later analysis.

Germline trimming cut 3 bases from V and 3 bases from J; bases unmatched to any gene: 8. Germline V gene data show CDR1 as MRHNA and CDR2 as SNTAGT. The CDR3 is 15 amino acids. The source is a woman aged 18-29 years in good health and CMV-seronegative. Material for sequencing was PBMCs. The chain is built from TRBV6-4 and TRBJ2-7; 7 positions agree with TRBD1. The DNA for the CDR3 is TGTGCCAGCAGTGATGCGACAGGGTCCTTCTACGAGCAGTACGTC. Translating it yields CASSDATGSFYEQYV.